This TCR beta chain was identified during a study of blood T cell repertoires in COVID-19. Study in general: PBMCs, B-cell-depleted T cells, or T cells provided the cDNA or gDNA that made up the material.

The CDR3 totals 15 residues. Per the germline V gene, CDR1 is SGHRS and CDR2 is YFSETQ. Trimming cost V 0 bases and J 2 bases; bases outside gene matches: 5. Measured with immunoSEQ multiplex PCR; TCRdb has only the in-frame clones, and not every one. The table lists 150,000 to 200,000 clones, around 86% of them singletons. Sequenced material: peripheral blood. This sequence was found in a man between 65 and 80 years old with acute or convalescent COVID-19. The V call is TRBV5-1, the J call TRBJ2-7; 7 positions match TRBD1. The CDR3 region is CASSLDPGQPYEQYF. The CDR3 DNA reads as TGCGCCAGCAGCTTGGACCCGGGACAGCCCTACGAGCAGTACTTC. Combining the CDR3 with reference TRBV5-1 and TRBJ2-7 gives the whole variable domain KAGVTQTPRYLIKTRGQQVTLSCSPISGHRSVSWYQQTPGQGLQFLFEYFSETQRNKGNFPGRFSGRQFSNSRSEMNVSTLELGDSALYLCASSLDPGQPYEQYFGPGTRLTVT.